Below, one T cell receptor (beta chain) is given with its context. Its antigen is still unknown. The table came from immunoSEQ multiplex PCR; TCRdb's copy has only in-frame clones and leaves some out. The sample holds tens of thousands of clones, around 90% seen once. This sample is part of a study of graft-versus-host responses after intestinal transplantation. Study context: Every transplant recipient was induced with anti-thymocyte globulin, then maintained on tacrolimus and steroids for roughly 3 years. Points from the study as a whole: The marrow of recipients harbored GvH clones, and ileum or blood showed some of them first.

The CDR3 is made up of 14 amino acids. Germline V gene sequence: CDR1 SGHRS, CDR2 YFSETQ. V shed 0 bases and J shed 1 base, with 2 bases lying between them. The clonotype comes from a human donor who was the organ donor for an intestinal transplant. Sequencing used unstimulated CD4+ T cells sorted from spleen or lymph node cells, obtained before transplant. The rearrangement joins TRBV5-1 to TRBJ2-6; no definite D call. This CDR3 reads CASSLGSGANVLTF. CDR3 nucleotide sequence: TGCGCCAGCAGCTTGGGGTCTGGGGCCAACGTCCTGACTTTC.